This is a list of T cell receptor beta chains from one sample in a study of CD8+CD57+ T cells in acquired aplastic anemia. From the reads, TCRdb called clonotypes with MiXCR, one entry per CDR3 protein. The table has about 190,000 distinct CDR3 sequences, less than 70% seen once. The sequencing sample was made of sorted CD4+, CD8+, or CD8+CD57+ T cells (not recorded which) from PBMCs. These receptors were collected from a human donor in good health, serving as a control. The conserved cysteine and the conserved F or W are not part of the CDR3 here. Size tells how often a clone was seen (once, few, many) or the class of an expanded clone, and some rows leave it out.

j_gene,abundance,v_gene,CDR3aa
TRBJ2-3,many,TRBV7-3,ASSLRLAGRTDTQY
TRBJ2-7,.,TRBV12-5,ASSPRGRLYEQY
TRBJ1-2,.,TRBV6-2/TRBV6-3,ASKEDTDGYT
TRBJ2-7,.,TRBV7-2,ASSLQNTNEQY
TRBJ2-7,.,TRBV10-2,ASSESGRGDEQY
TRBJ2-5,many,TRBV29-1,SVERLAGGKETQY
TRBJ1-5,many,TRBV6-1,ASSEDGTSNQPQH
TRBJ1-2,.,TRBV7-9,ASSLILGITAGYT
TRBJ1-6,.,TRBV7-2,ASSLTGGNYNSPLH
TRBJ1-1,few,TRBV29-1,SVGGSEAF
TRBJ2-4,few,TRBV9,ASSELAGGKNIQY
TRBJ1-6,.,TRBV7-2,ASSLDRGGSPLH
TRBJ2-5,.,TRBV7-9,ASSIGGETQY
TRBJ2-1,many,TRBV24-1,ATSFGNGPYNEQF
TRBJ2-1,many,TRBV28,ASSLSGGSYNEQF
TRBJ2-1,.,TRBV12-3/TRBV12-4,ASSLVGQGGNEQF